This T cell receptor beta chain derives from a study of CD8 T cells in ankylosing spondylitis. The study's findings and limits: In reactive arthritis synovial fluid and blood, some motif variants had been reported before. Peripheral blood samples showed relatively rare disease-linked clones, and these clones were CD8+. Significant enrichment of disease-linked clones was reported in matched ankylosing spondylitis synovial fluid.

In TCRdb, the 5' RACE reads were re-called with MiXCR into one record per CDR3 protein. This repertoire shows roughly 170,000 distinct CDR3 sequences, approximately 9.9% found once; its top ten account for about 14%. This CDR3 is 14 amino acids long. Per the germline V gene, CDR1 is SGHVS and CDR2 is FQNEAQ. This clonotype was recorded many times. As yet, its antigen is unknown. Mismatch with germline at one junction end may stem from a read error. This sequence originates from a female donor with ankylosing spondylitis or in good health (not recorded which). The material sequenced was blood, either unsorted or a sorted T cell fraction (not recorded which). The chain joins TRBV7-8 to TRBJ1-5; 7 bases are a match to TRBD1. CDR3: CASTLHRGYQPQHF. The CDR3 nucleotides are TGTGCCAGCACCTTACACAGGGGATATCAGCCCCAGCATTTT.